The present T cell receptor (beta chain) was sequenced within a study of blood T cell repertoires in COVID-19. Study information: Donors in the United States, Italy and Spain gave samples during acute or convalescent COVID-19. In each case, the material was cDNA or gDNA derived from T cells, B-cell-depleted T cells, or PBMCs.

This clone was seen once. Original data processing: Cell counts per sample came from amplifying reference gene primers. Generated by immunoSEQ multiplex PCR, the TCRdb table keeps only in-frame clones and is missing some. That table gives V, J and clone size, and the DNA gave D and trimming. The table records about 100,000 clones, more than 85% of them present only once. V lost 1 base, J lost 0 bases, and 12 bases lay in between. The V gene's germline CDR1 is SGHKS and CDR2 YYEKEE (reference sequence). This CDR3 region has 16 residues. The chain employs TRBV5-5 and TRBJ2-3; a possible D gene is TRBD2 (6 bases). This TCR was recovered from a human donor in a cohort sampled during active COVID-19. What was sequenced was peripheral blood. CDR3 sequence: CASSLMEGLSTDTQYF. CDR3 coding DNA: TGTGCCAGCAGCTTGATGGAGGGGCTTAGCACAGATACGCAGTATTTT.